Listed here are 23 T cell receptor beta chains from one sample, sequenced in a study of shared clonotypes between healthy human individuals. Naive CD8 populations comprised CD45RO-negative cells positively selected for CCR7, excluding terminally differentiated effector memory CD45RA+ cells. Only in-frame clones appear in the TCRdb table, and some are missing; sequencing was by immunoSEQ multiplex PCR. Counted here are a few million clones, roughly 93% occurring once; the ten biggest clones make up 1.5% to 2%. Sequenced: naive CD8+ T cells from PBMCs. The receptors come from a young man in good health. Some clones in this sample may be carry-over from other donors' samples.

This clone was seen once. V is TRBV7-9 and J is TRBJ1-3; TRBD1 matches at 7 bases. Looked up from germline, CDR1 is SEHNR and CDR2 is FQNEAQ (reference sequence). The CDR3 spans 15 residues. With V trimmed by 5 bases and J by 1 base, 5 bases remained unmatched. CDR3 sequence: CASSQGTVSGNTIYF. In DNA form, the CDR3 reads TGTGCCAGCAGCCAAGGGACAGTTTCTGGAAACACCATATATTTT.

CDR3: CASREGWGSSYEQYF. CDR3 in DNA: TGTGCCAGCAGGGAGGGTTGGGGTTCGTCGTACGAGCAGTACTTC. J is TRBJ2-7 and V is TRBV6-5, with D possibly being TRBD2 (6 bases). The ends were cut back, 6 bases at V and 4 bases at J, with 19 bases in the middle. Germline CDR1 is MNHEY and CDR2 is SVGAGI. The CDR3 consists of 15 residues.

The chain uses TRBV15 and TRBJ2-1, with TRBD1 as a possible D gene (5 bases). This CDR3 has 16 residues. CDR1 LNHNV and CDR2 YYDKDF come from the germline V gene (reference sequence). V was trimmed by 3 bases and J by 0 bases, leaving 12 bases between them. CDR3 region: CATSSPWGPSYNEQFF. CDR3 coding DNA: TGTGCCACCAGCAGCCCTTGGGGCCCCTCCTACAATGAGCAGTTCTTC.

With respect to this clone: A read error is likely, as this CDR3 ends without the conserved phenylalanine or tryptophan. Because the CDR3's place on the DNA is in doubt, the DNA is left out and the CDR3 is given as listed by TCRdb. The chain links TRBV30 to TRBJ2-7; the D call of TRBD2 is as the table states it, not checked on the DNA. The germline V gene has CDR1 GTSNPN and CDR2 SVGIG (reference sequence). A total of 11 residues make up the CDR3, ends included. The CDR3 spells CAWSVGVGLAL.

The chain is built from TRBV19 and TRBJ2-3; weak D call: TRBD2 (5 bases). CDR3 length: 14 residues. With 3 bases removed from V and 0 bases from J, the gap between germline ends came to 7 bases. The V gene's germline CDR1 is LNHDA and CDR2 SQIVND (reference sequence). CDR3 sequence: CASSMSGSTDTQYF. Here the CDR3 DNA reads TGTGCCAGTAGTATGAGCGGAAGCACAGATACGCAGTATTTT.

V gene TRBV5-1 combines with J gene TRBJ2-1; D is uncertain. This CDR3 comprises 12 residues. CDR1 is SGHRS and CDR2 is YFSETQ in the germline V gene. V lost 7 bases and J lost 5, with 10 bases in between. CDR3 in amino acids: CASQLHDNEQFF. The CDR3 bases are TGCGCCAGCCAGCTTCATGACAATGAGCAGTTCTTC.

Here the CDR3 reads CASSQDTGGDTGELFF. The CDR3 bases are TGCGCCAGCAGCCAAGATACGGGAGGTGACACCGGGGAGCTGTTTTTT. The chain combines TRBV4-1 with TRBJ2-2; 7 bases are shared with TRBD2. Germline assignment: CDR1 MGHRA and CDR2 YSYEKL. J gave up 3 bases and V 0 bases, and 4 bases lay outside the gene matches. The CDR3 is made up of 16 amino acids.

The chain couples TRBV7-9 to TRBJ2-7; D is possibly TRBD1 (5 bases). The CDR3 loop spans 12 amino acids. Per the germline V gene, CDR1 is SEHNR and CDR2 is FQNEAQ (reference sequence). Trimming took off 8 bases at V and 3 bases at J, with 11 bases between the two ends. The CDR3 region has the DNA TGTGCCAGCTTCGGGCAGGGCTACGAGCAGTACTTC. It codes for CASFGQGYEQYF.

Details on this clone: The sample contains more than one DNA sequence encoding this CDR3. The chain employs TRBV7-9 and TRBJ2-7; tentatively, D is TRBD1 or TRBD2 (5 bases each). Per germline, CDR1 SEHNR and CDR2 FQNEAQ (reference sequence). The CDR3 has 12 amino acids. The ends were cut back, 5 bases at V and 4 bases at J, with 9 bases in the middle. The CDR3 is CASSLGRYEQYF. In DNA, the CDR3 is TGTGCCAGCAGCCTGGGACGGTACGAGCAGTACTTC.

This clone was detected only once. The chain links TRBV5-1 to TRBJ2-7; 10 nucleotides match TRBD2. The CDR3 loop spans 17 amino acids. From germline, CDR1 is SGHRS and CDR2 YFSETQ. V lost 4 bases to trimming and J lost 3 bases; unmatched junction nucleotides: 13. In DNA form, the CDR3 reads TGCGCCAGCAGCGAGGGACTACTAGCGGGGCGCCTCTACGAGCAGTACTTC. This translates into CASSEGLLAGRLYEQYF.

This clone was seen just once. This sequence joins TRBV11-2 and TRBJ2-3, with 8 bases that match TRBD2. From germline, CDR1 is SGHAT and CDR2 FQNNGV. V lost 5 bases and J lost 1; bases outside the gene matches: 5. The CDR3 extends over 15 amino acids. The CDR3, as DNA: TGTGCCAGCAGCCCTTTAGCGGGACGCACAGATACGCAGTATTTT. Amino acid sequence: CASSPLAGRTDTQYF.

The V gene is TRBV27, the J gene TRBJ2-3; D not resolved. Germline CDR1 is MNHEY and CDR2 is SMNVEV (reference sequence). V was pared by 2 bases and J by 4 bases, with 7 bases between. The CDR3 is 13 amino acids. The CDR3, as DNA: TGTGCCAGCAGTTTAATGATTGCAGATACGCAGTATTTT. Residues: CASSLMIADTQYF.

This clone was counted once. The V gene is TRBV27, the J gene TRBJ2-7, with 10 bases aligning to TRBD2. The CDR3 has 17 residues. Germline values: CDR1 MNHEY, CDR2 SMNVEV (reference sequence). V lost 1 base to trimming and J lost 5 bases; unmatched junction nucleotides: 11. The DNA of the CDR3 is TGTGCCAGCAGTTTATTGACCCCAGCGGGAGGGCCCGACGAGCAGTACTTC. Translating it yields CASSLLTPAGGPDEQYF.

The chain links TRBV27 to TRBJ2-2; the match to TRBD2 covers 9 bases. Germline CDR1 is MNHEY and CDR2 is SMNVEV (reference sequence). The CDR3 sequence is 17 residues long. V gave up 5 bases and J gave up 4 bases; unmatched junction bases: 11. DNA of the CDR3: TGTGCCAGCAGTACTCCCGCGGCGGGAGGGTCCACCGGGGAGCTGTTTTTT. This sequence encodes CASSTPAAGGSTGELFF.

This clone appeared a single time. The rearrangement links TRBV5-1 to TRBJ2-2; 9 bases map to TRBD2. The germline V gene has CDR1 SGHRS and CDR2 YFSETQ. This CDR3 contains 17 residues. J gave up 3 bases and V 4 bases, and 10 bases lay outside the gene matches. CDR3: CASSVGLASFDTGELFF. In DNA, the CDR3 is TGCGCCAGCAGCGTCGGACTAGCGTCTTTCGACACCGGGGAGCTGTTTTTT.

V gene TRBV5-1 combines with J gene TRBJ2-5; the match to TRBD1 covers 7 bases. In germline, CDR1 is SGHRS, CDR2 YFSETQ. This CDR3 spans 14 amino acids. The V gene end was trimmed by 2 bases and the J gene end by 4 bases; junction bases not matched to a gene: 5. In DNA, the CDR3 is TGCGCCAGCAGCTTAAGACAGGGTGGAGAGACCCAGTACTTC. It encodes CASSLRQGGETQYF.

This sequence joins TRBV25-1 and TRBJ2-7; D unresolved. V lost 8 bases and J lost 3, with 14 bases in between. The CDR3 is 13 amino acids. The germline CDR1 and CDR2 sequences are MGHDK and SYGVNS. The CDR3 DNA reads TGTGCCAGCTGGGCACATTGGGACTACGAGCAGTACTTC. Its translation: CASWAHWDYEQYF.

This chain joins TRBV27 and TRBJ2-7; D uncertain. The germline V gene encodes CDR1 MNHEY and CDR2 SMNVEV (reference sequence). The V gene lost 3 bases and the J gene lost 2 bases, with 11 bases spanning the gap. The CDR3 extends over 14 amino acids. This CDR3 is CASSLGGWPYEQYF. As DNA, the CDR3 is TGTGCCAGCAGTTTGGGCGGCTGGCCCTACGAGCAGTACTTC.

V gene TRBV6-6 combines with J gene TRBJ2-3; 12 bases align to TRBD2. The CDR3 runs to 14 residues. V lost 6 bases and J lost 8; bases outside the gene matches: 6. Germline CDR1 and CDR2: MNHNY and SVGAGI (reference sequence). In DNA, the CDR3 is TGTGCCAGCAGCCTAGCGGGAGGGCGGAGTACGCAGTATTTT. Protein: CASSLAGGRSTQYF.

This rearrangement joins TRBV28 to TRBJ2-5, with 7 bases that match TRBD1. V gave up 5 bases and J gave up 5 bases; unmatched junction bases: 5. CDR1 is MDHEN, CDR2 SYDVKM, per germline. This CDR3 has 13 amino acids. The CDR3 spells CASSEQGRETQYF. The DNA for the CDR3 is TGTGCCAGCAGTGAACAGGGGCGGGAGACCCAGTACTTC.

This chain connects TRBV19 to TRBJ1-2, with 9 bases identical to TRBD1. Germline V gives CDR1 LNHDA, CDR2 SQIVND (reference sequence). The V and J ends lost 8 bases and 3 bases, in that order; junction bases with no gene match: 25. The CDR3 consists of 20 residues. Here the CDR3 DNA reads TGTGCCAGTCCCGAGCCGGGACAGGGTTTGCCGGACCCTAATCACTATGGCTACACCTTC. It yields the protein CASPEPGQGLPDPNHYGYTF.

This chain links TRBV28 with TRBJ2-1, with unresolved D. The germline V gene encodes CDR1 MDHEN and CDR2 SYDVKM. V was trimmed by 7 bases and J by 5 bases, leaving 12 bases between them. This CDR3 has 13 residues. The CDR3 here is CASNFREDNEQFF. CDR3 DNA sequence: TGTGCCAGCAATTTTAGGGAAGACAATGAGCAGTTCTTC.

V and J are TRBV4-2 and TRBJ2-7; D is perhaps TRBD1 or TRBD2 (6 bases each). Germline CDR1 LGHNA, CDR2 YNFKEQ. The V end was cut by 1 base, the J end by 1 base, with 11 bases between. This CDR3 contains 15 residues. CDR3 amino acids: CASSQGGATSYEQYF. CDR3 DNA: TGTGCCAGCAGCCAAGGGGGGGCAACTTCCTACGAGCAGTACTTC.